This TCR beta chain was observed in a study of T-cell reconstitution after alpha-beta-depleted transplantation in children. General study findings and limits: A year had passed since transplant, and T-cell counts and diversity by then came mostly from newly produced T cells. Surviving recipient cells, namely T cells and thymic progenitors, were the source of high day-60 TCRbeta diversity in some patients.

V shed 3 bases and J 4 bases; nucleotides not matched to a gene: 5. The CDR3 runs 14 residues. Germline V gene data show CDR1 as SGDLS and CDR2 as YYNGEE. This clonotype was picked up a small number of times. The antigen remains unidentified. The TCRbeta library incorporated unique molecular identifiers. TCRdb called the PCR reads again in MiXCR, with one record for every CDR3 protein. The sample has around 500,000 distinct CDR3 sequences, approximately 22% seen once; the top ten hold 14%. The sequencing here drew on PBMCs, mostly from graft donor cells, taken 360 days after TCRalphabeta/CD19-depleted stem cell transplant. The chain carries TRBV9 and TRBJ2-7, with 9 bases identical to TRBD1. The source is a boy under two years old who had a stem cell transplant for acute myeloid leukemia, so the T cells may come from the graft donor. The CDR3 sequence: CASSARGQGYEQYF. CDR3 in DNA: TGTGCCAGCAGCGCGAGGGGACAGGGTTACGAGCAGTACTTC. The full variable domain, in which reference TRBV9 and TRBJ2-7 provide the parts outside the CDR3, is DSGVTQTPKHLITATGQRVTLRCSPRSGDLSVYWYQQSLDQGLQFLIQYYNGEERAKGNILERFSAQQFPDLHSELNLSSLELGDSALYFCASSARGQGYEQYFGPGTRLTVT.